This entry concerns a single T cell receptor (beta chain). The sample is drawn from a study of shared clonotypes between healthy human individuals. CDR3 length equals 15 residues. V was cut by 2 bases and J by 0 bases, with 12 bases left in between. CDR1 is SGHRS and CDR2 is YFSETQ in the germline V gene. Assay used: immunoSEQ multiplex PCR; TCRdb lists only in-frame clones, some missing. The sample consists of approximately 1,500,000 clones, around 98% of them appearing once. The source of this sequence is a man aged 25-45 years in good health. The chain combines TRBV5-1 with TRBJ2-7; no clear D. Sequencing was done on a sample of naive CD4+ T cells sorted from blood. Subset: CD45RA+ positively selected. The CDR3 DNA reads TGCGCCAGCAGCTTTGACCGTTCCTACTCCTACGAGCAGTACTTC. Its protein is CASSFDRSYSYEQYF.